This TCR beta chain was profiled in a study of blood T cells in healthy people across ages. V lost 3 bases to trimming and J lost 5 bases, with 19 bases between them. CDR1 is MGHRA and CDR2 is YSYEKL in the germline V gene. This CDR3 comprises 16 residues. The second PCR ran about 6 to 12 cycles with a sample-barcoded 5' primer and J-beta primers. TCRdb recomputed calls from the 5' RACE reads with MiXCR, one row per CDR3 protein. The repertoire holds just over 1 million distinct CDR3 sequences, with under 55% as singletons. This chain uses TRBV4-1 with TRBJ1-2; no firm D call. This TCR derives from a woman aged 60-75 years in good health. The sequenced material came from blood. CDR3 sequence reads: CASSQERALSPYGYTF. CDR3 coding DNA: TGCGCCAGCAGCCAGGAGAGGGCGCTTTCTCCTTATGGCTACACCTTC.